These 10 T cell receptor beta chains were sequenced from one sample in a study of blood T cell repertoires in COVID-19. Sequencing used immunoSEQ multiplex PCR; TCRdb keeps in-frame clones, though not all of them. The sample lists over 400,000 clones; approximately 90% were seen once. Sequenced material: PBMCs or T cells enriched from blood (not recorded which). These TCRs come from an older woman who had recovered from COVID-19.

The genes are TRBV15 and TRBJ2-7, with D hard to call. The germline V gene encodes CDR1 LNHNV and CDR2 YYDKDF (reference sequence). Trimming took 3 bases from V and 2 from J, leaving 5 bases between them. The CDR3 covers 12 residues. The CDR3 DNA sequence: TGTGCCACCAGCAGGTCCGCCTACGAGCAGTACTTC. It translates to CATSRSAYEQYF.

A remark on this clone: This sample includes further DNA sequences coding for the same CDR3. The chain uses TRBV5-4 and TRBJ1-3; tentative D call: TRBD1 (6 bases). The CDR3 length is 14 residues. Deletions cut 0 bases from V and 4 bases from J, with 8 bases between. Germline loops: CDR1 SGHNT, CDR2 YYREEE (reference sequence). The CDR3 DNA reads as TGTGCCAGCAGCTTGGACAGGGTCGGAAACACCATATATTTT. It yields the protein CASSLDRVGNTIYF.

The chain links TRBV6-5 to TRBJ1-5; 7 nucleotides align to TRBD1. J lost 5 bases, V lost 11 bases, and 6 bases had no gene match. CDR1 is MNHEY and CDR2 is SVGAGI in the germline V gene. This CDR3 region has 12 residues. Here the CDR3 reads CAGQTGDQPQHF. DNA for the CDR3: TGTGCCGGTCAAACAGGGGATCAGCCCCAGCATTTT.

This clone has only a few counts. The chain is built from TRBV7-8 and TRBJ1-2; the D gene is possibly TRBD1 (6 bases). The CDR3 contains 14 residues. Germline CDR1 is SGHVS and CDR2 is FQNEAQ. V lost 8 bases to trimming and J lost 2 bases, with 15 bases between them. CDR3 DNA sequence: TGTGCCAGCGGCCGATTTGGACAGAACTATGGCTACACCTTC. Translated, it gives CASGRFGQNYGYTF.

The chain joins TRBV6-5 to TRBJ1-1; D perhaps matches TRBD1 (5 bases). CDR3 size: 11 residues. Deletions cut 10 bases from V and 8 bases from J, with 14 bases between. Germline V gene sequence: CDR1 MNHEY, CDR2 SVGAGI. The CDR3 protein is CATSLGGEAFF. The CDR3 coding sequence is TGTGCCACCTCCCTGGGGGGAGAAGCTTTCTTT.

This clone was seen a few times. The chain links TRBV5-1 to TRBJ2-3, with D possibly matching TRBD1 (5 bases). The CDR3 is 14 amino acids. Trimming pared 0 bases from V and 2 bases from J, leaving 7 bases between. CDR1 and CDR2 from the germline V gene are SGHRS and YFSETQ. CDR3 residues: CASSLGQPTDTQYF. The CDR3 coding sequence is TGCGCCAGCAGCTTGGGACAGCCCACAGATACGCAGTATTTT.

V gene TRBV5-1 combines with J gene TRBJ1-2; possible D gene TRBD1, 5 bases. This CDR3 has 15 residues. CDR1 is SGHRS and CDR2 is YFSETQ in the germline V gene. Trimming shortened V by 0 bases and J by 0 bases, and 9 bases separated the two germline ends. The CDR3 loop is CASSLGQSSNYGYTF. CDR3 bases: TGCGCCAGCAGCTTGGGACAGTCTTCTAACTATGGCTACACCTTC.

The V and J genes are TRBV3-1 (or the pseudogene TRBV3-2) and TRBJ2-2; 7 nucleotides align to TRBD1. V lost 5 bases, J lost 3 bases, and 3 bases stayed unmatched. From germline, CDR1 is LGHDT and CDR2 YNNKEL (reference sequence). The CDR3 has 14 residues. The CDR3 coding sequence is TGTGCCAGCAGCGTAGGACAGGACACCGGGGAGCTGTTTTTT. Amino acid sequence: CASSVGQDTGELFF.

The chain joins TRBV28 to TRBJ2-6, with D possibly being TRBD2 (7 bases). The V and J ends lost 4 bases and 0 bases respectively, with 13 bases between them. The CDR3 contains 17 residues. In germline, CDR1 is MDHEN, CDR2 SYDVKM. The CDR3 reads CASSYGGPSSGANVLTF. CDR3 DNA sequence: TGTGCCAGCAGTTACGGGGGGCCCAGCTCTGGGGCCAACGTCCTGACTTTC.

The chain couples TRBV25-1 to TRBJ2-1; 9 nucleotides line up with TRBD2. The germline V gene encodes CDR1 MGHDK and CDR2 SYGVNS. This CDR3 comprises 14 residues. Germline trimming cut 6 bases from V and 4 bases from J; bases unmatched to any gene: 4. The CDR3 DNA reads TGTGCCAGCAGAGCGGGGGGCCTTTACAATGAGCAGTTCTTC. This encodes CASRAGGLYNEQFF. The whole variable domain, filled in from reference TRBV25-1 and TRBJ2-1, reads EADIYQTPRYLVIGTGKKITLECSQTMGHDKMYWYQQDPGMELHLIHYSYGVNSTEKGDLSSESTVSRIRTEHFPLTLESARPSHTSQYLCASRAGGLYNEQFFGPGTRLTVL.